One T cell receptor beta chain is described in this entry. The antigen is not known. Germline assignment: CDR1 SGDLS and CDR2 YYNGEE. The CDR3 is 15 amino acids. The V segment lost 3 bases and the J segment 4 bases; nucleotides outside the gene matches: 9. Sequencing used immunoSEQ multiplex PCR; TCRdb keeps in-frame clones, though not all of them. This table holds approximately 190,000 clones, around 84% found once. This specimen comes from a study of cytomegalovirus exposure and HLA in healthy donors. The study's findings and limits: Many donors carried some public TCRs, although rarity characterized most TCR sequences.

V gene TRBV9 combines with J gene TRBJ2-5, with 7 bases aligning to TRBD2. The sequencing sample was made of PBMCs. The TCR comes from a man aged 18 to 35 in good health and CMV-seropositive. The CDR3 DNA reads TGTGCCAGCAGCGGGTTTATGGGAGGGAGAGAGACCCAGTACTTC. Translation gives CASSGFMGGRETQYF.